A selection of T cell receptor beta chains follows, all from one sample in a study of T-cell reconstitution after alpha-beta-depleted transplantation in children. TCRdb processed the PCR reads anew with MiXCR; each CDR3 protein has one entry. The sample records about 500,000 distinct CDR3 sequences, about 33% being singletons. Sequenced here: PBMCs from the stem cell graft donor, sampled from the stem cell graft. The receptor set was obtained from a human donor who donated a stem cell graft to a child with aplastic anemia. The CDR3 runs from the conserved cysteine through the conserved F or W. A D gene is named only where the DNA matches it firmly. Part of the rows lack a size; the others show once, few, many or a class for expanded clones.

CDR3nt: TGCAGTGCCGAGCGGGCTAGTTCCTTCGAGCAGTACTTC
CDR3aa: CSAERASSFEQYF
abundance: .
v_gene: TRBV20-1
d_gene: .
j_gene: TRBJ2-7

CDR3nt: TGTGCCAGCAGTTACCGAATGACAAGGGGGGAGTCACCCCTCCACTTT
CDR3aa: CASSYRMTRGESPLHF
abundance: .
v_gene: TRBV6-5
d_gene: .
j_gene: TRBJ1-6

CDR3nt: TGTGCCAGCAGCGAGGGGAGCGGCTCCTACAATGAGCAGTTCTTC
CDR3aa: CASSEGSGSYNEQFF
abundance: .
v_gene: TRBV9
d_gene: .
j_gene: TRBJ2-1

CDR3nt: TGTGCCACCAGTGCCAGAGAGGGATCGACAAACTATGGCTACACCTTC
CDR3aa: CATSAREGSTNYGYTF
abundance: .
v_gene: TRBV24-1
d_gene: .
j_gene: TRBJ1-2

CDR3nt: TGTGCCAGCAGCGACAGATACACAGATACGCAGTATTTT
CDR3aa: CASSDRYTDTQYF
abundance: few
v_gene: TRBV7-7
d_gene: .
j_gene: TRBJ2-3

CDR3nt: TGTGCCAGCAGTTTCCCCATCGAGCGGGCGAACAATGAGCAGTTCTTC
CDR3aa: CASSFPIERANNEQFF
abundance: .
v_gene: TRBV12-3/TRBV12-4
d_gene: .
j_gene: TRBJ2-1

CDR3nt: TGTGCCAGCAGCCGACCGGGACTAGCGGGAGCGGATACGCAGTATTTT
CDR3aa: CASSRPGLAGADTQYF
abundance: .
v_gene: TRBV7-9
d_gene: TRBD2
j_gene: TRBJ2-3

CDR3nt: TGTGCCAGCAGTGGAGGGGACACTGAAGCTTTCTTT
CDR3aa: CASSGGDTEAFF
abundance: .
v_gene: TRBV25-1
d_gene: .
j_gene: TRBJ1-1

CDR3nt: TGTGCCAGCAGCCTGCGATCAGGCAGGGCAACGGATGGCTACACCTTC
CDR3aa: CASSLRSGRATDGYTF
abundance: .
v_gene: TRBV7-2
d_gene: .
j_gene: TRBJ1-2

CDR3nt: TGCGCCACCACACCCTTGACAGGGAGCACCTCTGGAAACACCATATATTTT
CDR3aa: CATTPLTGSTSGNTIYF
abundance: few
v_gene: TRBV10-2
d_gene: TRBD1
j_gene: TRBJ1-3

CDR3nt: TGTGCCAGCAGCACGGGTTTGGCCGCTTCCAGGGCCAACGTCCTGACTTTC
CDR3aa: CASSTGLAASRANVLTF
abundance: .
v_gene: TRBV7-2
d_gene: .
j_gene: TRBJ2-6

CDR3nt: TGTGCCACCAGTGATCCCTCCCCACTAGCGGGAGTAGGGAATGAGCAGTTCTTC
CDR3aa: CATSDPSPLAGVGNEQFF
abundance: many
v_gene: TRBV24-1
d_gene: TRBD2
j_gene: TRBJ2-1

CDR3nt: TGTGCCAGCAGCTTACCTAGCGGGGGCGGGCAAGAGACCCAGTACTTC
CDR3aa: CASSLPSGGGQETQYF
abundance: .
v_gene: TRBV7-2
d_gene: TRBD2
j_gene: TRBJ2-5

CDR3nt: TGTGCCAGCAGCCCGATAGGGGGACCCCAAGGGGAGAACACTGAAGCTTTCTTT
CDR3aa: CASSPIGGPQGENTEAFF
abundance: few
v_gene: TRBV9
d_gene: .
j_gene: TRBJ1-1

CDR3nt: TGCGCCAGCAGCTTGGGGCCTTCCCGCAATCAGCCCCAGCATTTT
CDR3aa: CASSLGPSRNQPQHF
abundance: .
v_gene: TRBV5-1
d_gene: .
j_gene: TRBJ1-5

CDR3nt: TGCAGCGTTGTTACAGCGGGAGGATTCGACGAGCAGTACTTC
CDR3aa: CSVVTAGGFDEQYF
abundance: few
v_gene: TRBV29-1
d_gene: TRBD2
j_gene: TRBJ2-7

CDR3nt: TGCGCCAGCAGCCACAGGGAAGGCTCTGAAGCTTTCTTT
CDR3aa: CASSHREGSEAFF
abundance: .
v_gene: TRBV5-1
d_gene: .
j_gene: TRBJ1-1

CDR3nt: TGTGCCACTGAAAGGGGGGGTGACACAGATACGCAGTATTTT
CDR3aa: CATERGGDTDTQYF
abundance: once
v_gene: TRBV28
d_gene: .
j_gene: TRBJ2-3

CDR3nt: TGTGCCAGCAGCCCATCGTGGGCCCGGGAGACCCAGTACTTC
CDR3aa: CASSPSWARETQYF
abundance: few
v_gene: TRBV7-2
d_gene: .
j_gene: TRBJ2-5

CDR3nt: TGTGCCAGCAGCCAGAGGGACAGGGGATCCTACGAGCAGTACTTC
CDR3aa: CASSQRDRGSYEQYF
abundance: .
v_gene: TRBV7-2
d_gene: TRBD1
j_gene: TRBJ2-7

CDR3nt: TGCGCCAGCATTGGGGCACTGAGCTCTGGGGCCAACGTCCTGACTTTC
CDR3aa: CASIGALSSGANVLTF
abundance: .
v_gene: TRBV5-1
d_gene: .
j_gene: TRBJ2-6

CDR3nt: TGTGCCAGCTCACCACCCAATATTCAGCAGCGGGATAAGGGGAATGAGCAGTTCTTC
CDR3aa: CASSPPNIQQRDKGNEQFF
abundance: .
v_gene: TRBV18
d_gene: TRBD2
j_gene: TRBJ2-1

CDR3nt: TGTGCCAGCAGGCCCCACGCTAGCGGGGTTCAAGAGACCCAGTACTTC
CDR3aa: CASRPHASGVQETQYF
abundance: few
v_gene: TRBV6-1
d_gene: TRBD2
j_gene: TRBJ2-5

CDR3nt: TGCGCCAGCAGCAGGACTAGCGGGAGTTCAGATACGCAGTATTTT
CDR3aa: CASSRTSGSSDTQYF
abundance: few
v_gene: TRBV5-1
d_gene: TRBD2
j_gene: TRBJ2-3

CDR3nt: TGTGCCAGCACCACACGGACGGTGAACACCGGGGAGCTGTTTTTT
CDR3aa: CASTTRTVNTGELFF
abundance: .
v_gene: TRBV12-3/TRBV12-4
d_gene: .
j_gene: TRBJ2-2

CDR3nt: TGCAGCGTGGCGACACTTACCAACACCGGGGAGCTGTTTTTT
CDR3aa: CSVATLTNTGELFF
abundance: .
v_gene: TRBV29-1
d_gene: .
j_gene: TRBJ2-2

CDR3nt: TGTGCCAGTTCGACTAGCGGAGTCCAAGAGACCCAGTACTTC
CDR3aa: CASSTSGVQETQYF
abundance: .
v_gene: TRBV19
d_gene: TRBD2
j_gene: TRBJ2-5

CDR3nt: TGTGCCAGCGCCCAGACAGGGATGAACACTGAAGCTTTCTTT
CDR3aa: CASAQTGMNTEAFF
abundance: few
v_gene: TRBV7-2
d_gene: TRBD1
j_gene: TRBJ1-1

CDR3nt: TGTGCCAGCAGACCTCCGACCGGCACAGATACGCAGTATTTT
CDR3aa: CASRPPTGTDTQYF
abundance: few
v_gene: TRBV6-1
d_gene: .
j_gene: TRBJ2-3

CDR3nt: TGCAGTGCTAGACCGGGACTAGCGGCCCTGGGGCTAGATACGCAGTATTTT
CDR3aa: CSARPGLAALGLDTQYF
abundance: .
v_gene: TRBV20-1
d_gene: TRBD2
j_gene: TRBJ2-3

CDR3nt: TGTGCCAGCAGTTACTCCGGACAGAGGCGGGAGACCCAGTACTTC
CDR3aa: CASSYSGQRRETQYF
abundance: .
v_gene: TRBV6-2/TRBV6-3
d_gene: .
j_gene: TRBJ2-5

CDR3nt: TGTGCCAGCACCAGGAGCTGGACCGGGGAGCTGTTTTTT
CDR3aa: CASTRSWTGELFF
abundance: .
v_gene: TRBV25-1
d_gene: .
j_gene: TRBJ2-2

CDR3nt: TGTGCCAGCAGCTCCAAACGGGACAGCTTCACCGGGGAGCTGTTTTTT
CDR3aa: CASSSKRDSFTGELFF
abundance: once
v_gene: TRBV11-3
d_gene: TRBD1
j_gene: TRBJ2-2

CDR3nt: TGTGCCAGCAGCGTAGGACGGGACTACACTTACAATGAGCAGTTCTTC
CDR3aa: CASSVGRDYTYNEQFF
abundance: .
v_gene: TRBV9
d_gene: TRBD2
j_gene: TRBJ2-1

CDR3nt: TGTGCCAGCTCACCATCGAGAGAACGAGATACGCAGTATTTT
CDR3aa: CASSPSRERDTQYF
abundance: .
v_gene: TRBV18
d_gene: .
j_gene: TRBJ2-3

CDR3nt: TGTGCCAGCAGCTTTAGTAGCGGAAAGAACACCGGGGAGCTGTTTTTT
CDR3aa: CASSFSSGKNTGELFF
abundance: .
v_gene: TRBV7-3
d_gene: .
j_gene: TRBJ2-2

CDR3nt: TGCGCCAGTTACCGGGACGGTTCTAACTATGGCTACACCTTC
CDR3aa: CASYRDGSNYGYTF
abundance: .
v_gene: TRBV10-2
d_gene: .
j_gene: TRBJ1-2

CDR3nt: TGTGCCAGCAGCTTAGTCCCTGACATCTCCTACAATGAGCAGTTCTTC
CDR3aa: CASSLVPDISYNEQFF
abundance: .
v_gene: TRBV7-2
d_gene: .
j_gene: TRBJ2-1

CDR3nt: TGTGCCAGCAGCTCGGTAGGGGTGAGGAACACTGAAGCTTTCTTT
CDR3aa: CASSSVGVRNTEAFF
abundance: .
v_gene: TRBV5-4
d_gene: .
j_gene: TRBJ1-1

CDR3nt: TGCAGTGCTCTCAATCGAGCCGGACAGGGAAACATTCAGTACTTC
CDR3aa: CSALNRAGQGNIQYF
abundance: few
v_gene: TRBV20-1
d_gene: TRBD1
j_gene: TRBJ2-4

CDR3nt: TGTGCCAGCAACCAGGGGGCAAAAGATACGCAGTATTTT
CDR3aa: CASNQGAKDTQYF
abundance: .
v_gene: TRBV6-4
d_gene: TRBD1
j_gene: TRBJ2-3

CDR3nt: TGCGCCAGCAGGGGAGAGTTAACAGGCGGGGAGCTGTTTTTT
CDR3aa: CASRGELTGGELFF
abundance: few
v_gene: TRBV5-1
d_gene: .
j_gene: TRBJ2-2

CDR3nt: TGTGCCAGCAGTTTAGCGCTCGGGGCGCGTTACAACACAGATACGCAGTATTTT
CDR3aa: CASSLALGARYNTDTQYF
abundance: .
v_gene: TRBV12-3/TRBV12-4
d_gene: .
j_gene: TRBJ2-3

CDR3nt: TGCAGTGCAACAGCTCCCGATGGCGGGAGGCGGGGCGGGGAGCTGTTTTTT
CDR3aa: CSATAPDGGRRGGELFF
abundance: .
v_gene: TRBV20-1
d_gene: TRBD2
j_gene: TRBJ2-2

CDR3nt: TGTGCCAGCAGCCAAGATGATGTGGGAGCTGTCTACAATGAGCAGTTCTTC
CDR3aa: CASSQDDVGAVYNEQFF
abundance: .
v_gene: TRBV4-2
d_gene: .
j_gene: TRBJ2-1

CDR3nt: TGCGCCAGCAGCGCAAGACCGGGACAGGAAGCTTTCTTT
CDR3aa: CASSARPGQEAFF
abundance: .
v_gene: TRBV5-1
d_gene: TRBD1
j_gene: TRBJ1-1

CDR3nt: TGTGCCAGCAGCGCCGGGACTAGCGGAGATCAAGAGACCCAGTACTTC
CDR3aa: CASSAGTSGDQETQYF
abundance: .
v_gene: TRBV7-9
d_gene: TRBD2
j_gene: TRBJ2-5

CDR3nt: TGCGCCAGCAGCTTCCAAACAGGGCGGCTGACTTTC
CDR3aa: CASSFQTGRLTF
abundance: .
v_gene: TRBV5-1
d_gene: .
j_gene: TRBJ2-6

CDR3nt: TGTGCCACCAGCAGACAGAGACAGGGCGAAGGAAACACCATATATTTT
CDR3aa: CATSRQRQGEGNTIYF
abundance: few
v_gene: TRBV15
d_gene: TRBD1
j_gene: TRBJ1-3

CDR3nt: TGTGCCAGCAGCGACAGTGGAGGGACACCCTTC
CDR3aa: CASSDSGGTPF
abundance: .
v_gene: TRBV7-9
d_gene: .
j_gene: TRBJ1-2

CDR3nt: TGTGCCAGCAGGCGCAGCGGGACAGGGTATAGCGATGAGCAGTTCTTC
CDR3aa: CASRRSGTGYSDEQFF
abundance: few
v_gene: TRBV12-3/TRBV12-4
d_gene: TRBD1
j_gene: TRBJ2-1

CDR3nt: TGTGCCAGCAGCCCGCGACAGGGGGGTGGCATTCAGTACTTC
CDR3aa: CASSPRQGGGIQYF
abundance: few
v_gene: TRBV7-2
d_gene: TRBD1
j_gene: TRBJ2-4

CDR3nt: TGTGCCAGCAGGAGACAACCGGGGGATGAGCAGTTCTTC
CDR3aa: CASRRQPGDEQFF
abundance: .
v_gene: TRBV12-3/TRBV12-4
d_gene: .
j_gene: TRBJ2-1

CDR3nt: TGTGCCAGCTCACCCCAGGTGAATCAGCCCCAGCATTTT
CDR3aa: CASSPQVNQPQHF
abundance: few
v_gene: TRBV18
d_gene: .
j_gene: TRBJ1-5